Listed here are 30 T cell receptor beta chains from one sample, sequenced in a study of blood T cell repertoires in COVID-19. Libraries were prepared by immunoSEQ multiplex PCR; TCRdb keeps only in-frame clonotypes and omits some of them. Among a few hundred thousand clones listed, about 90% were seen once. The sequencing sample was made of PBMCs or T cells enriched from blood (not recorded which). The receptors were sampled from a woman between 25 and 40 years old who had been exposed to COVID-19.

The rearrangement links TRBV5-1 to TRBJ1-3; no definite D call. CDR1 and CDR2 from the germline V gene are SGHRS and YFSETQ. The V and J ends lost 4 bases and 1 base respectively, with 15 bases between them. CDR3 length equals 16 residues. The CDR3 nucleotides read TGCGCCAGCAGCCCCAGTGGAGTTGATTCTGGAAACACCATATATTTT. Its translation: CASSPSGVDSGNTIYF.

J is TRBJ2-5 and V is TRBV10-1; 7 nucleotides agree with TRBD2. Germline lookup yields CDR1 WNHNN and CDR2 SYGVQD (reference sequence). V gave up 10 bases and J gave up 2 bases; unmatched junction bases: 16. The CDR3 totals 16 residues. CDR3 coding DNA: TGCGCCATCGAAAACCCCCTGGGAGGGGAGCAAGAGACCCAGTACTTC. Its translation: CAIENPLGGEQETQYF.

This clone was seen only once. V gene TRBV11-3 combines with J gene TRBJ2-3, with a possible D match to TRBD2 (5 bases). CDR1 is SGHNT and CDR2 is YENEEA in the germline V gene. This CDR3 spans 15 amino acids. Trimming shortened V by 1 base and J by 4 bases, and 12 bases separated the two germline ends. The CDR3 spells CASSLGTSGSDTQYF. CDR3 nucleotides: TGTGCCAGCAGCTTAGGGACCAGCGGCTCAGATACGCAGTATTTT.

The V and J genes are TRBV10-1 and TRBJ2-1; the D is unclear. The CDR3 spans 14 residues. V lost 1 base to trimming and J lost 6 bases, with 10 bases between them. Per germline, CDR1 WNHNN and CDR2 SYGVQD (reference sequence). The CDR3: CASSELFSSNEQFF. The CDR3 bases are TGCGCCAGCAGTGAGTTATTTAGTTCCAATGAGCAGTTCTTC.

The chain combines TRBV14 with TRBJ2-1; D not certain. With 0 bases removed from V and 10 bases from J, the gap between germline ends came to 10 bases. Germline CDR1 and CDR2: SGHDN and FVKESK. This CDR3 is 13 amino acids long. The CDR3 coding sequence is TGTGCCAGCAGCCAAGATATCTTCTCCGAGCAGTTCTTC. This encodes CASSQDIFSEQFF.

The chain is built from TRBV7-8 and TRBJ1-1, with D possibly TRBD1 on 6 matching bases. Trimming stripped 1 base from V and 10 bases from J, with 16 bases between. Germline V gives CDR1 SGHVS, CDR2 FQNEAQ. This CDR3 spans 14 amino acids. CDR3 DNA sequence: TGTGCCAGCAGCTTAGATCTGTCGTCACAGGGAGCTTTCTTT. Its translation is CASSLDLSSQGAFF.

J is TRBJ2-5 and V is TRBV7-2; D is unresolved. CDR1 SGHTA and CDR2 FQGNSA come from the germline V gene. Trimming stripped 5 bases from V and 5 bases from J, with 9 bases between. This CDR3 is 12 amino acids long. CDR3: CASSANEETQYF. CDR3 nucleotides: TGTGCCAGCAGCGCCAACGAGGAGACCCAGTACTTC.

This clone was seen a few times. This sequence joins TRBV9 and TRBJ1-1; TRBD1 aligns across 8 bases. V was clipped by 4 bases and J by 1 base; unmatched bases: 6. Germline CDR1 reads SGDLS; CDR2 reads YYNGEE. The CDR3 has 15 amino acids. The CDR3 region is CASSIGTGWNTEAFF. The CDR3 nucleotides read TGTGCCAGCAGCATCGGGACAGGTTGGAACACTGAAGCTTTCTTT. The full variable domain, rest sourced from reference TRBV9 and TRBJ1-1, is DSGVTQTPKHLITATGQRVTLRCSPRSGDLSVYWYQQSLDQGLQFLIQYYNGEERAKGNILERFSAQQFPDLHSELNLSSLELGDSALYFCASSIGTGWNTEAFFGQGTRLTVV.

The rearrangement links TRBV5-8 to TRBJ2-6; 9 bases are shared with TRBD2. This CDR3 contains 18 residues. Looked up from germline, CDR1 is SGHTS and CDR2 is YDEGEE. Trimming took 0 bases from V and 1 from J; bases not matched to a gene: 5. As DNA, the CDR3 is TGTGCCAGCAGCTTGGATTTAGCGGGAGTTTCTGGGGCCAACGTCCTGACTTTC. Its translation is CASSLDLAGVSGANVLTF.

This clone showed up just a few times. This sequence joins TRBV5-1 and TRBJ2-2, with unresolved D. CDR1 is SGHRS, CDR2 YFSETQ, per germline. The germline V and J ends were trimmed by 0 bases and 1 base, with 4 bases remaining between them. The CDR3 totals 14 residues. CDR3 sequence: CASSLAQNTGELFF. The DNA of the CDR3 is TGCGCCAGCAGCTTGGCACAGAACACCGGGGAGCTGTTTTTT.

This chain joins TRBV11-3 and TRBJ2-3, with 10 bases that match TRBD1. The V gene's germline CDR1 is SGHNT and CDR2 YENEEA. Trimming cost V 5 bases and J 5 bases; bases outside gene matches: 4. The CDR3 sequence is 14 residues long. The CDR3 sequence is CASSPRDRGDTQYF. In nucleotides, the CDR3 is TGTGCCAGCAGCCCAAGGGACAGGGGAGATACGCAGTATTTT.

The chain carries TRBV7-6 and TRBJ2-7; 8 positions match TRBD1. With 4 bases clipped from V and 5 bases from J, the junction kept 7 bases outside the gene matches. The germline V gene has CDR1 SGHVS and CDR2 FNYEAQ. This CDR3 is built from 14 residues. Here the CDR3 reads CASSSQGGRHEQYF. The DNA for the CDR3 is TGTGCCAGCAGCTCACAGGGGGGTCGCCACGAGCAGTACTTC.

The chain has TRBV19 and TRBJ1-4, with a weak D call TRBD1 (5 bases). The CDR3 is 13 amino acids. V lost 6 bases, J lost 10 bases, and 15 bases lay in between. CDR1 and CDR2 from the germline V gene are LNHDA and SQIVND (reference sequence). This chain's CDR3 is CASRGAMVGKLFF. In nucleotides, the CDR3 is TGTGCCAGTAGAGGGGCGATGGTGGGAAAACTGTTTTTT. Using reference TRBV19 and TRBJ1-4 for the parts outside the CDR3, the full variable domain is DGGITQSPKYLFRKEGQNVTLSCEQNLNHDAMYWYRQDPGQGLRLIYYSQIVNDFQKGDIAEGYSVSREKKESFPLTVTSAQKNPTAFYLCASRGAMVGKLFFGSGTQLSVL.

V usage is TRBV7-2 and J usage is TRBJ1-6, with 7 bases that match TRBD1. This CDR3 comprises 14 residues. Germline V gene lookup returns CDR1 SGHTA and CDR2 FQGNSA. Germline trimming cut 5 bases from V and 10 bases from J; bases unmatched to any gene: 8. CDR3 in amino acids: CASSRTGGESPLHF. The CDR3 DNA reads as TGTGCCAGCAGCCGGACAGGTGGCGAATCACCCCTCCACTTT.

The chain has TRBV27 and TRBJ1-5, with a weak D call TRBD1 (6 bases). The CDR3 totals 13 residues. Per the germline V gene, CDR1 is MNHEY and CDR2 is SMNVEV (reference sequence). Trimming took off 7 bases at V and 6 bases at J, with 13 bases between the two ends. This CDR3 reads CASKQGLGQPQHF. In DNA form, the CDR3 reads TGTGCCAGCAAACAGGGTTTAGGTCAGCCCCAGCATTTT.

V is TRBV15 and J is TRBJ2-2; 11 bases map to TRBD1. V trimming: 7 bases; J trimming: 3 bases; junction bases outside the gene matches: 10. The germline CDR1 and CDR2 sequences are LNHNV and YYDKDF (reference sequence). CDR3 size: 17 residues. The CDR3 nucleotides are TGTGCCACCACCCTAGTGGGACAGGGGGGGGACACCGGGGAGCTGTTTTTT. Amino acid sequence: CATTLVGQGGDTGELFF.

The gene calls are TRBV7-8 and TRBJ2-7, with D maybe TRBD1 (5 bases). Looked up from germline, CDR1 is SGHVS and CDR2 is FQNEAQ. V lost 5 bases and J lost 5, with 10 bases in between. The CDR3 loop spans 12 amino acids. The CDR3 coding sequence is TGTGCCAGCAGCCTCAGGGTGGACGAGCAGTACTTC. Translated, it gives CASSLRVDEQYF.

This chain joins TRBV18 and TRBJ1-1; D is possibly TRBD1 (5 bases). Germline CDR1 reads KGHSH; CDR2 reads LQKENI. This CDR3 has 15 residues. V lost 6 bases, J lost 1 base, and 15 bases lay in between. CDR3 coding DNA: TGTGCCAGCTCGTTAAACACCAGGGAGAACACTGAAGCTTTCTTT. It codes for CASSLNTRENTEAFF.

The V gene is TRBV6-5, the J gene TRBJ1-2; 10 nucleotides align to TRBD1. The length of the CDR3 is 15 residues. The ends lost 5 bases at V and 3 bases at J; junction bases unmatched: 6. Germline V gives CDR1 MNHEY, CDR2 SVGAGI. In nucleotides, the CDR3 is TGTGCCAGCAGTCAAAGACAGGGGGCGTACTATGGCTACACCTTC. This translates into CASSQRQGAYYGYTF.

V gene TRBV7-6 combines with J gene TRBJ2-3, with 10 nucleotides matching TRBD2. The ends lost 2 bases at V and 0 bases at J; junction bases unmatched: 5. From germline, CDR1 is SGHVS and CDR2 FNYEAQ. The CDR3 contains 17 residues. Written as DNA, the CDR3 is TGTGCCAGCAGCTTACAGATAGCGGGAGGTAGCACAGATACGCAGTATTTT. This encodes CASSLQIAGGSTDTQYF.

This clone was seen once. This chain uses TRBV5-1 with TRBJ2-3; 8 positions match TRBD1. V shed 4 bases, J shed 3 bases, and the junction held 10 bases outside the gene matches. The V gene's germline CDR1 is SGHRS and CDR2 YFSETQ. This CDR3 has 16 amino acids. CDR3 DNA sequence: TGCGCCAGCAGCGTAAGACTTAGGACAGGGACAGATACGCAGTATTTT. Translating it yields CASSVRLRTGTDTQYF.

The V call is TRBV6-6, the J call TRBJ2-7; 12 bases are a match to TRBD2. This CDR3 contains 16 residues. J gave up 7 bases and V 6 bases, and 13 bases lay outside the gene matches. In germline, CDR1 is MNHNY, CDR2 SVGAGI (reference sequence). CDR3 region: CASSPPLAGGPGEQYF. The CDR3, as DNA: TGTGCCAGCAGCCCCCCTCTAGCGGGAGGGCCTGGAGAGCAGTACTTC.

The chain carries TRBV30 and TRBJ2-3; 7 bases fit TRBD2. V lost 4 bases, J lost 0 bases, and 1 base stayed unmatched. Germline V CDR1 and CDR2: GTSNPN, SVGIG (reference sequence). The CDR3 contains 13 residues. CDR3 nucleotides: TGTGCCTGGACGGGGGGTAGCACAGATACGCAGTATTTT. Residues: CAWTGGSTDTQYF.

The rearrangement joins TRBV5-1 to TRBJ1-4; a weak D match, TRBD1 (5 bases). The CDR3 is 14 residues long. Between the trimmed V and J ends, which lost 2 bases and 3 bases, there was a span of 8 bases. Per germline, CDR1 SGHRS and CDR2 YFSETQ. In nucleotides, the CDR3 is TGCGCCAGCAGCTTTTGGGGGGCTAATGAAAAACTGTTTTTT. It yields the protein CASSFWGANEKLFF.

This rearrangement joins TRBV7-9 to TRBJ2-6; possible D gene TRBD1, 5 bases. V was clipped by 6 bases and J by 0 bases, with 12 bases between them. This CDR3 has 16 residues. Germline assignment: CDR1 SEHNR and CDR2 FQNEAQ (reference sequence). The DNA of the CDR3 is TGTGCCAGCAGTACGTGGGGCGACTCTGGGGCCAACGTCCTGACTTTC. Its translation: CASSTWGDSGANVLTF. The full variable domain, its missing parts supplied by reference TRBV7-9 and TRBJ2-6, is DTGVSQNPRHKITKRGQNVTFRCDPISEHNRLYWYRQTLGQGPEFLTYFQNEAQLEKSRLLSDRFSAERPKGSFSTLEIQRTEQGDSAMYLCASSTWGDSGANVLTFGAGSRLTVL.

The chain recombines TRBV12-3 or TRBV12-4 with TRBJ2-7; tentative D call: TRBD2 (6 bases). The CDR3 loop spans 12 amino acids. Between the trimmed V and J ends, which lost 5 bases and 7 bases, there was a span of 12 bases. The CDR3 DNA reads TGTGCCAGCAGTCCTGGGGGGTATGAGCAGTACTTC. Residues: CASSPGGYEQYF.

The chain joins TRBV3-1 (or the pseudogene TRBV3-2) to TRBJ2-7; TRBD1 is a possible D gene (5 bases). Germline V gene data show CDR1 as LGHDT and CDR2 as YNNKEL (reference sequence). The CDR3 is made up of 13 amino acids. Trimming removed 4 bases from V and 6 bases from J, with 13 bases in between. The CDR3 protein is CASSRAGPSEQYF. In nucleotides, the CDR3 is TGTGCCAGCAGCCGAGCAGGGCCAAGCGAGCAGTACTTC.

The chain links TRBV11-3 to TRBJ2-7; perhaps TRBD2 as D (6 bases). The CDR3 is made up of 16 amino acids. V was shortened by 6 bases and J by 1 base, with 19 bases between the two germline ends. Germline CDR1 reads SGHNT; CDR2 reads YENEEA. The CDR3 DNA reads TGTGCCAGCAGGTCGGGTGGAGGGGACCTTTCCTACGAGCAGTACTTC. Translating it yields CASRSGGGDLSYEQYF.

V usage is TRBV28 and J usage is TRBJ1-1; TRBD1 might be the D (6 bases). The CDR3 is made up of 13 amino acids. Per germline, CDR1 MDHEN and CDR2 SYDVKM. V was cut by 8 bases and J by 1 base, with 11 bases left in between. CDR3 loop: CASWGTRNTEAFF. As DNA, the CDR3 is TGTGCCAGCTGGGGGACAAGGAACACTGAAGCTTTCTTT.

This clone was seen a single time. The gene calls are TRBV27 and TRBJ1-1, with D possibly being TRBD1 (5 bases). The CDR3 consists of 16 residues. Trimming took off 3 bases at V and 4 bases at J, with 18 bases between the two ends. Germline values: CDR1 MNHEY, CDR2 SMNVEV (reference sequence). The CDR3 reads CASSFWGGVGTTEAFF. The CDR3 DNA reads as TGTGCCAGCAGTTTTTGGGGAGGGGTTGGGACCACTGAAGCTTTCTTT.